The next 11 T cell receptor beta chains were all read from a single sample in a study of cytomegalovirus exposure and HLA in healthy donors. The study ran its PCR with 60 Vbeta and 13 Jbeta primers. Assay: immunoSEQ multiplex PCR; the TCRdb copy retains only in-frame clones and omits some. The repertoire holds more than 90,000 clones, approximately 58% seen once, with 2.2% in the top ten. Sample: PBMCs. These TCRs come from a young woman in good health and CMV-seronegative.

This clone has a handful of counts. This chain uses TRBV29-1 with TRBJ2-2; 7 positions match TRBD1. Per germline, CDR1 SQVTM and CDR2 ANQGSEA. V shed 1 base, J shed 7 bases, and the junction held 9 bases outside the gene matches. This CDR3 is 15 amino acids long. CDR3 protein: CSVEVRDREHGELFF. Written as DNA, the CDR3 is TGCAGCGTTGAAGTTCGAGACAGGGAACACGGGGAGCTGTTTTTT.

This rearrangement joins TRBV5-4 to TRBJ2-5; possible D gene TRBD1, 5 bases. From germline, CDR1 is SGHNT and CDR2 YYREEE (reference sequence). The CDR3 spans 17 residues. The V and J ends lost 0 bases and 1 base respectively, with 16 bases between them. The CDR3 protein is CASSLAFQLRGQETQYF. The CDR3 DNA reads TGTGCCAGCAGCTTGGCCTTTCAGCTTAGGGGCCAAGAGACCCAGTACTTC.

CDR3 loop: CASSLRGMKSTDTQYF. CDR3 DNA sequence: TGTGCCAGCAGCTTACGGGGAATGAAAAGCACAGATACGCAGTATTTT. The V gene is TRBV7-8, the J gene TRBJ2-3, with D maybe TRBD2 (5 bases). CDR1 and CDR2 from the germline V gene are SGHVS and FQNEAQ. V gave up 2 bases and J gave up 0 bases, with 12 bases separating them. The CDR3 is 16 residues long. Based on the CDR3 plus reference TRBV7-8 and TRBJ2-3, the full variable domain is GAGVSQSPRYKVAKRGQDVALRCDPISGHVSLFWYQQALGQGPEFLTYFQNEAQLDKSGLPSDRFFAERPEGSVSTLKIQRTQQEDSAVYLCASSLRGMKSTDTQYFGPGTRLTVL.

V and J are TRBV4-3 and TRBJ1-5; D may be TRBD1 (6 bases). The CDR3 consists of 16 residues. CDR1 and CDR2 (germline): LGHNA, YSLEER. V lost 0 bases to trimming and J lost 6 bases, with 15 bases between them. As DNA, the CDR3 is TGCGCCAGCAGCCAAGATCGGTTGGGGGCTGGTCAGCCCCAGCATTTT. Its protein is CASSQDRLGAGQPQHF.

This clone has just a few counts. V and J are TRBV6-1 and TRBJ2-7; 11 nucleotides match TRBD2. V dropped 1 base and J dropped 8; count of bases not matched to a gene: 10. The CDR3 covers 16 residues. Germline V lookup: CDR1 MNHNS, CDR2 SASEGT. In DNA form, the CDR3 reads TGTGCCAGCAGTGAAGATCGGACTAGCGGGTCGTACAAGCAGTACTTC. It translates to CASSEDRTSGSYKQYF.

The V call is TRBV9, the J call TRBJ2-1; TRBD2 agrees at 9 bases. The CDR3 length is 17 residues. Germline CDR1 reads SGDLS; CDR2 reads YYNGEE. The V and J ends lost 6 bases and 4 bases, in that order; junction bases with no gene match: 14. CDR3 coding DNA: TGTGCCAGCACCCCGACCCTGGCGGGAGGGTCTTACAATGAGCAGTTCTTC. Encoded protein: CASTPTLAGGSYNEQFF. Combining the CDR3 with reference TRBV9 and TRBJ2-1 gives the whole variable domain DSGVTQTPKHLITATGQRVTLRCSPRSGDLSVYWYQQSLDQGLQFLIQYYNGEERAKGNILERFSAQQFPDLHSELNLSSLELGDSALYFCASTPTLAGGSYNEQFFGPGTRLTVL.

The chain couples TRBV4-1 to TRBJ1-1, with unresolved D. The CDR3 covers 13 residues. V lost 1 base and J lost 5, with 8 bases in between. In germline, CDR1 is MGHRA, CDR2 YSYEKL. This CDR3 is CASSQVTGTEAFF. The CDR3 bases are TGCGCCAGCAGCCAAGTGACGGGGACTGAAGCTTTCTTT.

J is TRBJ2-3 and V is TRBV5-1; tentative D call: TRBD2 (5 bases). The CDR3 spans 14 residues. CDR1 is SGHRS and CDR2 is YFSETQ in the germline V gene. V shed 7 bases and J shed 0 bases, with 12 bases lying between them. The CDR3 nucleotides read TGCGCCAGCGAGATAGCGTCTAGCACAGATACGCAGTATTTT. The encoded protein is CASEIASSTDTQYF.

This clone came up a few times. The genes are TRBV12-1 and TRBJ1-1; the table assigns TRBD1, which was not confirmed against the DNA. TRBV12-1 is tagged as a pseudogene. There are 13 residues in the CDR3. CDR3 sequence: CASSVYRVTEAFF. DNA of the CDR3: TGTGCCAGCAGCGTCTACAGGGTTACTGAAGCTTTCTTT.

CDR3 sequence (DNA): TGTGCCAGCAGTTATCAAGGGGGACGAGGTGAAGCTTTCTTT. Protein sequence: CASSYQGGRGEAFF. The V and J genes are TRBV6-6 and TRBJ1-1; tentative D call: TRBD1 (6 bases). CDR3 length equals 14 residues. The V gene lost 3 bases and the J gene lost 7 bases, with 15 bases spanning the gap. Germline CDR1 and CDR2: MNHNY and SVGAGI (reference sequence).

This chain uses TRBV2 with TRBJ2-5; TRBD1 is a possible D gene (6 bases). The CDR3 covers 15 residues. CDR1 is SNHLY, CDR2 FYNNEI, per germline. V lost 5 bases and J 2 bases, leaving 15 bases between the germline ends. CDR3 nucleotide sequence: TGTGCCAGCAGTTTCCGGGACACGCCTCAAGAGACCCAGTACTTC. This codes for CASSFRDTPQETQYF.